The 2 T cell receptor beta chains listed next were all sequenced from one sample in a study of CD8 T cells in ankylosing spondylitis. Study-level results: Seemingly characteristic of ankylosing spondylitis blood was a TCR beta motif consisting of several highly homologous variants.

Their antigens remain unidentified. Via MiXCR, TCRdb re-called the 5' RACE reads, giving one row per CDR3 protein. The sample consists of approximately 500,000 distinct CDR3 sequences, about 12% of them appearing once. The material sequenced was blood, either unsorted or a sorted T cell fraction (not recorded which). The receptors shown here come from a male donor with ankylosing spondylitis.

This clonotype was recorded a few times. The chain is built from TRBV5-6 and TRBJ1-5; D ambiguous. The CDR3 is made up of 14 amino acids. Germline V lookup: CDR1 SGHDT, CDR2 YYEEEE. V was trimmed by 5 bases and J by 0 bases, leaving 9 bases between them. DNA for the CDR3: TGTGCCAGCAGAACAGATGATAGCAATCAGCCCCAGCATTTT. Its protein is CASRTDDSNQPQHF.

This chain links TRBV4-1 with TRBJ1-2; 7 bases match TRBD1. Trimming cost V 1 base and J 4 bases; bases outside gene matches: 12. The CDR3 runs 17 residues. CDR1 and CDR2 from the germline V gene are MGHRA and YSYEKL. CDR3: CASSQGGRGPFGYGYTF. In DNA form, the CDR3 reads TGCGCCAGCAGCCAAGGTGGTAGGGGGCCCTTCGGCTATGGCTACACCTTC.